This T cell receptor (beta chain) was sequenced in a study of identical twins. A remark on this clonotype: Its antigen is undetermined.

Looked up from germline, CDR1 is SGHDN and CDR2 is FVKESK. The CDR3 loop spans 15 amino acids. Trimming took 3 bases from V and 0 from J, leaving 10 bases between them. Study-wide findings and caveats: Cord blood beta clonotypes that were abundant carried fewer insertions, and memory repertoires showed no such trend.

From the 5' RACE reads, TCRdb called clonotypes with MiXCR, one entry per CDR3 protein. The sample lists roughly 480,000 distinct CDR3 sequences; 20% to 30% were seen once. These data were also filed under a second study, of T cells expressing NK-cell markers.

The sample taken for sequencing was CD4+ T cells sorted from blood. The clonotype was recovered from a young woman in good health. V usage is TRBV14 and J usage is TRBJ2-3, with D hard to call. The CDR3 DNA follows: TGTGCCAGCAGCCAGAAATATGCAAGCACAGATACGCAGTATTTT. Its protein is CASSQKYASTDTQYF.